This T cell receptor (beta chain) appears in the sequencing data of a study of CD8 T cells in ankylosing spondylitis. The study, taken as a whole, reports: According to the report, clones linked to the disease were significantly enriched in matched synovial fluid samples taken from ankylosing spondylitis patients. With a CD8+ phenotype, disease-linked clones were relatively rare in peripheral blood.

Trimming shortened V by 4 bases and J by 8 bases, and 15 bases separated the two germline ends. Germline lookup yields CDR1 SGHRS and CDR2 YFSETQ. The length of the CDR3 is 13 residues. Quantitative barcoded 5'-RACE was used to prepare TCR beta libraries. TCRdb passed the 5' RACE reads through MiXCR, listing each CDR3 protein once. The data show around 150,000 distinct CDR3 sequences, 5.5% to 7.5% seen once. This clonotype was counted ten times or more. Its specificity is not known. The sequence derives from a female donor with ankylosing spondylitis or in good health (not recorded which). Input material: blood, either unsorted or a sorted T cell fraction (not recorded which). The chain couples TRBV5-1 to TRBJ1-1; D uncertain. CDR3 sequence: CASSLSQAAEAFF. The CDR3 DNA sequence: TGCGCCAGCAGCCTAAGTCAGGCAGCGGAAGCTTTCTTT. Full variable domain (rest looked up from reference TRBV5-1 and TRBJ1-1): KAGVTQTPRYLIKTRGQQVTLSCSPISGHRSVSWYQQTPGQGLQFLFEYFSETQRNKGNFPGRFSGRQFSNSRSEMNVSTLELGDSALYLCASSLSQAAEAFFGQGTRLTVV.